The entry that follows covers one T cell receptor beta chain sequence. The sample originates from a study of shared clonotypes between healthy human individuals. About the study: Each donor's CD8 memory used one plate, CD8 naive two, each CD4 subset three.

Trimming took 6 bases from V and 4 from J; bases not matched to a gene: 9. The germline gives CDR1 SGHTA, CDR2 FQGNSA. The CDR3 loop spans 15 amino acids. TCRdb keeps only in-frame clones here, not all; method: immunoSEQ multiplex PCR. The sample contains under 1,100,000 clones, around 74% of which appear only once. This chain links TRBV7-2 with TRBJ1-2, with 9 bases fitting TRBD1. This receptor was taken from a man between 18 and 29 years old in good health. The sample comprised memory CD4+ T cells sorted from blood. Subset meaning: CD45RA-negative fraction. The CDR3 spells CASREGQGRGYGYTF. CDR3 nucleotides: TGTGCCAGCAGGGAGGGACAGGGAAGGGGCTATGGCTACACCTTC.